This TCR beta chain was identified in a study of early T cells in non-severe SARS-CoV-2 infection. Study in general: Chains stayed unpaired after sequencing of bulk RNA from unsorted whole blood. Study-level points and caveats: VDJdb matching skewed toward anti-spike CD8 responses, missing private and CD4 specificities.

This clonotype was observed a few times. Its antigen remains unidentified. Individually, cDNA molecules had unique molecular identifiers attached to them. MiXCR was run by TCRdb on the 5' RACE reads, yielding one entry per CDR3 protein. The sample yields 75,000 to 80,000 distinct CDR3 sequences, 15% to 18% seen once. What was sequenced was whole blood. The TCR originated in an adult who was a healthcare worker with PCR-confirmed SARS-CoV-2 infection or an uninfected control (not recorded which).

CDR3 DNA sequence: TGTGCCAGCAGCTTAGATGGGGAACCGGATGGCTACACCTTC. As protein: CASSLDGEPDGYTF. The rearrangement links TRBV7-6 to TRBJ1-2; D not certain. Per the germline V gene, CDR1 is SGHVS and CDR2 is FNYEAQ. The V gene lost 1 base and the J gene lost 6 bases, with 12 bases spanning the gap. The CDR3 is 14 residues long.